What follows are 6 T cell receptor beta chains derived from one specimen sequenced in a study of cytomegalovirus exposure and HLA in healthy donors. TCRdb keeps only in-frame clones here, not all; method: immunoSEQ multiplex PCR. The sample carries about 330,000 clones, around 87% recorded once. The sample was PBMCs. The receptors originated from a woman between 25 and 40 years old in good health and CMV-seropositive.

The chain carries TRBV28 and TRBJ1-1, with D unclear. The CDR3 totals 13 residues. V lost 7 bases to trimming and J lost 5 bases, with 14 bases between them. Germline lookup yields CDR1 MDHEN and CDR2 SYDVKM. The CDR3 sequence: CASTMALLTEAFF. The CDR3 DNA follows: TGTGCCAGCACGATGGCCCTCCTGACTGAAGCTTTCTTT.

The rearrangement joins TRBV25-1 to TRBJ1-2; tentatively, D is TRBD1 (5 bases). Germline CDR1 and CDR2: MGHDK and SYGVNS. V was shortened by 4 bases and J by 7 bases, with 10 bases between the two germline ends. This CDR3 comprises 12 residues. DNA for the CDR3: TGTGCCAGCAGTGTGGGGCCGTCTGGCTACACCTTC. This translates into CASSVGPSGYTF.

The chain couples TRBV5-1 to TRBJ1-5; 10 bases are a match to TRBD1. Per the germline V gene, CDR1 is SGHRS and CDR2 is YFSETQ. CDR3 length equals 15 residues. The trim removed 3 bases at V and 2 bases at J, leaving 2 bases unmatched. The CDR3 spells CASSWTGGGNQPQHF. Here the CDR3 DNA reads TGCGCCAGCAGCTGGACAGGGGGAGGCAATCAGCCCCAGCATTTT. The full variable domain, in which reference TRBV5-1 and TRBJ1-5 provide the parts outside the CDR3, is KAGVTQTPRYLIKTRGQQVTLSCSPISGHRSVSWYQQTPGQGLQFLFEYFSETQRNKGNFPGRFSGRQFSNSRSEMNVSTLELGDSALYLCASSWTGGGNQPQHFGDGTRLSIL.

Of note for this clone: Other DNA sequences in this specimen translate into the identical CDR3. J is TRBJ1-2 and V is TRBV27, with a tentative D call TRBD1 (5 bases). Germline V lookup: CDR1 MNHEY, CDR2 SMNVEV (reference sequence). The CDR3 runs 13 residues. With 2 bases removed from V and 2 bases from J, the gap between germline ends came to 6 bases. CDR3 nucleotides: TGTGCCAGCAGTTTAGGGGGAAACTATGGCTACACCTTC. Residues: CASSLGGNYGYTF.

The table lists this clone with a count of one. The V and J genes are TRBV4-3 and TRBJ2-7; 12 nucleotides line up with TRBD2. The CDR3 extends over 17 amino acids. The trim removed 0 bases at V and 3 bases at J, leaving 6 bases unmatched. Germline loops: CDR1 LGHNA, CDR2 YSLEER. CDR3 bases: TGCGCCAGCAGCCAAGAAAGGACTAGCGGGGTAATCTACGAGCAGTACTTC. It codes for CASSQERTSGVIYEQYF.

V usage is TRBV2 and J usage is TRBJ1-3; no firm D call. Trimming cost V 4 bases and J 2 bases, with 9 bases left between them. This CDR3 has 14 residues. Germline V gene data show CDR1 as SNHLY and CDR2 as FYNNEI. The CDR3 protein is CASSGGRAGNTIYF. CDR3 DNA sequence: TGTGCCAGCAGTGGCGGAAGGGCTGGAAACACCATATATTTT.